A selection of T cell receptor beta chains follows, all from one sample in a study of cytomegalovirus exposure and HLA in healthy donors. TCRdb keeps only in-frame clones here, not all; method: immunoSEQ multiplex PCR. The sample includes approximately 160,000 clones, 70% to 80% seen only once; the top ten take less than 2%. The sequencing input was PBMCs. The receptors come from a man aged 35 to 55 in good health and CMV-seronegative. Both conserved end residues are part of each CDR3. D genes are given only for firm matches. Some rows mark clone size as missing; the rest say once, few, many or name a class of expanded clone.

cdr3_length clone_size j_call d_call v_call cdr3_aa cdr3_nt
15 . TRBJ2-1 . TRBV11-1 CASSYRDLPSNEQFF TGTGCCAGCAGTTACCGGGACTTGCCATCCAATGAGCAGTTCTTC
13 once TRBJ2-5 . TRBV7-2 CASSFGPEETQYF TGTGCCAGCAGCTTTGGCCCAGAAGAGACCCAGTACTTC
16 . TRBJ2-1 TRBD1 TRBV12-5 CASGPGDREDYNEQFF TGTGCTAGTGGTCCCGGGGACAGAGAAGACTACAATGAGCAGTTCTTC
13 . TRBJ2-4 . TRBV5-3 CARSLRAKNSQYF TGTGCCAGAAGCTTAAGAGCCAAAAACAGTCAGTACTTC
16 . TRBJ1-3 . TRBV18 CASSPLLGATGNTIYF TGTGCCAGCTCACCGCTGCTAGGGGCGACGGGAAACACCATATATTTT
16 once TRBJ2-1 TRBD2 TRBV7-8 CASSAFGTTTYNEQFF TGTGCCAGCAGCGCTTTCGGGACTACGACCTACAATGAGCAGTTCTTC
15 once TRBJ2-7 TRBD2 TRBV9 CASSGLAGGPNEQYF TGTGCCAGCAGCGGATTAGCGGGAGGGCCCAACGAGCAGTACTTC
14 . TRBJ1-1 . TRBV5-6 CASSLAGQGPKAFF TGTGCCAGCAGCTTGGCCGGCCAGGGGCCGAAAGCTTTCTTT
12 . TRBJ2-7 . TRBV27 CASSARWEEQYF TGTGCCAGCAGCGCTCGTTGGGAGGAGCAGTACTTC
16 . TRBJ2-1 TRBD2 TRBV6-6 CASSGRLAGADNEQFF TGTGCCAGCAGTGGCCGACTAGCGGGAGCCGACAATGAGCAGTTCTTC
13 few TRBJ1-1 . TRBV7-2 CASSLSGNTEAFF TGTGCCAGCAGCTTATCAGGGAACACTGAAGCTTTCTTT
18 . TRBJ2-2 TRBD2 TRBV11-3 CASSLGGLAEADTGELFF TGTGCCAGCAGCTTAGGGGGACTAGCGGAGGCGGACACCGGGGAGCTGTTTTTT
14 few TRBJ2-5 . TRBV27 CASSLAGWGETQYF TGTGCCAGCAGTTTAGCGGGGTGGGGAGAGACCCAGTACTTC
14 once TRBJ2-1 . TRBV6-5 CASNEFAGYNEQFF TGTGCCAGCAACGAATTCGCGGGGTACAATGAGCAGTTCTTC
16 . TRBJ2-5 TRBD1 TRBV9 CASSVDGQGRGETQYF TGTGCCAGCAGCGTAGATGGACAGGGGCGCGGTGAGACCCAGTACTTC
15 . TRBJ2-1 TRBD2 TRBV2 CASSQTGLAGVEQFF TGTGCCAGCAGCCAAACGGGACTAGCGGGAGTTGAGCAGTTCTTC
12 few TRBJ1-2 . TRBV19 CASSPPGYGYTF TGTGCCAGTAGCCCCCCGGGGTATGGCTACACCTTC
19 . TRBJ2-6 TRBD1 TRBV9 CASSVASGGRDSGANGLTF TGTGCCAGCAGCGTAGCGTCAGGGGGAAGAGATTCTGGGGCCAACGGCCTGACTTTC
12 . TRBJ2-7 . TRBV30 CAWGGNSYEQYF TGTGCCTGGGGAGGTAACTCCTACGAGCAGTACTTC
12 . TRBJ2-2 . TRBV6-5 CASSYLTGGLFF TGTGCCAGCAGTTACCTCACCGGGGGGCTGTTTTTT
13 . TRBJ2-2 . TRBV21-1 CASTELSTGELFF TGTGCCAGCACCGAACTGAGTACCGGGGAGCTGTTTTTT
15 . TRBJ1-1 . TRBV2 CASSEAQGGDTEAFF TGTGCCAGCAGTGAAGCGCAGGGAGGGGACACTGAAGCTTTCTTT
12 . TRBJ1-2 . TRBV5-6 CASDRSNYGYTF TGTGCCAGCGACAGGTCCAACTATGGCTACACCTTC
12 . TRBJ1-5 . TRBV10-3 CAISDVNQPQHF TGTGCCATCAGTGACGTCAATCAGCCCCAGCATTTT
17 . TRBJ2-7 TRBD1 TRBV10-3 CAISLGTGKESSYEQYF TGTGCCATCAGCCTCGGGACAGGGAAAGAGAGTTCCTACGAGCAGTACTTC
17 . TRBJ2-1 TRBD2 TRBV30 CAWSSRAVGSGSAEQFF TGTGCCTGGAGTTCTAGAGCAGTAGGTAGCGGGAGCGCTGAGCAGTTCTTC
15 . TRBJ2-1 TRBD2 TRBV11-2 CASRPAGAPTNEQFF TGTGCCAGCAGGCCAGCGGGAGCCCCTACCAATGAGCAGTTCTTC
15 . TRBJ1-2 . TRBV10-3 CAITTSDRPIYGYTF TGTGCCATCACTACCTCAGACAGGCCAATCTATGGCTACACCTTC
15 . TRBJ2-5 . TRBV18 CASSPPGEARETQYF TGTGCCAGCTCACCACCGGGAGAGGCGAGGGAGACCCAGTACTTC
17 . TRBJ2-5 TRBD2 TRBV7-6 CASSLAWGGRRTETQYF TGTGCCAGCAGCTTAGCCTGGGGCGGGAGACGAACAGAGACCCAGTACTTC
16 . TRBJ2-6 . TRBV28 CASSSTGLSGANVLTF TGTGCCAGCAGTTCCACAGGGCTCTCTGGGGCCAACGTCCTGACTTTC
13 . TRBJ2-1 TRBD1 TRBV19 CASGGTGVNEQFF TGTGCCAGTGGGGGGACAGGGGTTAATGAGCAGTTCTTC
15 . TRBJ1-2 TRBD1 TRBV19 CASSTGTAPYYGYTF TGTGCCAGTAGTACCGGGACAGCTCCCTACTATGGCTACACCTTC
20 . TRBJ2-1 TRBD2 TRBV5-5 CASSLEGLAGDLGSYNEQFF TGTGCCAGCAGCTTGGAAGGGCTAGCGGGAGACCTCGGATCCTACAATGAGCAGTTCTTC
15 few TRBJ2-4 . TRBV5-1 CASSLADRAKNIQYF TGCGCCAGCAGCTTGGCCGACAGGGCCAAAAACATTCAGTACTTC
13 . TRBJ2-6 . TRBV30 CAWALSGANGLTF TGTGCCTGGGCACTATCTGGGGCCAACGGCCTGACTTTC
15 . TRBJ1-5 TRBD1 TRBV7-8 CASSFGTGRGQPQHF TGTGCCAGCAGCTTCGGGACAGGGAGGGGACAGCCCCAGCATTTT
15 . TRBJ2-2 . TRBV28 CASTEAGQYTGELFF TGTGCCAGCACCGAAGCCGGACAGTACACCGGGGAGCTGTTTTTT
15 . TRBJ2-6 . TRBV28 CASTPGATGANVLTF TGTGCCAGCACCCCGGGAGCCACTGGGGCCAACGTCCTGACTTTC
20 . TRBJ2-6 . TRBV5-1 CASSLGRTQSPSSGANVLTF TGCGCCAGCAGCTTGGGCAGGACTCAGAGTCCCAGCTCTGGGGCCAACGTCCTGACTTTC
13 . TRBJ2-7 TRBD1 TRBV13 CASGTGGVYEQYF TGTGCCAGCGGAACAGGGGGCGTCTACGAGCAGTACTTC
13 . TRBJ2-1 . TRBV13 CASSLERDNEQFF TGTGCCAGCAGCCTGGAGAGGGACAATGAGCAGTTCTTC
13 . TRBJ1-6 TRBD1 TRBV6-1 CASSEAYGQDLHF TGTGCCAGCAGTGAAGCATACGGACAGGACCTCCACTTT
16 . TRBJ2-1 TRBD2 TRBV6-6 CASSPLAGPDGGEQFF TGTGCCAGCAGCCCTCTAGCGGGCCCTGATGGGGGTGAGCAGTTCTTC
15 . TRBJ2-7 . TRBV6-1 CASSEAQGRPGEQYF TGTGCCAGCAGTGAAGCACAAGGCCGTCCAGGCGAGCAGTACTTC
15 . TRBJ2-5 . TRBV5-4 CASSLSSGPQETQYF TGTGCCAGCAGCCTCTCCAGCGGTCCTCAAGAGACCCAGTACTTC
16 . TRBJ2-3 TRBD2 TRBV2 CASSPPGTSDTDTQYF TGTGCCAGCAGCCCCCCGGGGACTAGCGACACAGATACGCAGTATTTT
12 . TRBJ1-2 . TRBV28 CASSSRGRRYTF TGTGCCAGCAGTTCCAGGGGACGGCGCTACACCTTC
12 few TRBJ1-2 TRBD1 TRBV6-5 CASRTGDYGYTF TGTGCCAGCAGGACAGGGGACTATGGCTACACCTTC
15 . TRBJ1-5 . TRBV15 CATSRAQGSNQPQHF TGTGCCACCAGCAGAGCACAGGGTAGCAATCAGCCCCAGCATTTT
16 . TRBJ1-2 . TRBV6-5 CASSYSSGEVYYGYTF TGTGCCAGCAGTTACTCGTCGGGGGAGGTGTACTATGGCTACACCTTC
16 . TRBJ2-2 . TRBV5-1 CASSPGQRTNTGELFF TGCGCCAGCAGCCCTGGACAGAGAACGAACACCGGGGAGCTGTTTTTT
13 . TRBJ1-1 . TRBV19 CASKIGLNTEAFF TGTGCCTCGAAGATCGGTCTGAACACTGAAGCTTTCTTT
15 . TRBJ2-4 . TRBV21-1 CASSNPAGEGGIQYF TGTGCCAGCAGCAACCCAGCGGGAGAAGGTGGCATTCAGTACTTC
15 . TRBJ1-2 . TRBV19 CASSDVWDNNYGYTF TGTGCCAGTAGTGACGTTTGGGACAACAACTATGGCTACACCTTC